The entry below gives a single T cell receptor (beta chain) sequence along with its context. Antigen specificity is unknown. A J-beta primer mix and a sample-barcoded 5' primer were used in a second PCR of about 7 to 12 cycles. TCRdb independently ran MiXCR on the 5' RACE reads; one entry per CDR3 protein. The data show fewer than 900,000 distinct CDR3 sequences, around 34% seen once. The data stem from a study of blood T cells in healthy people across ages. Germline V gene sequence: CDR1 DFQATT, CDR2 SNEGSKA (reference sequence). The V gene lost 1 base and the J gene lost 2 bases, with 12 bases spanning the gap. The CDR3 covers 15 residues. Study outcomes and limitations: Naive CD4+ cell counts and diversity both ran higher in long-lived than in aged donors.

Roughly 10 milliliters of peripheral blood were drawn from each donor. The source is a man in his late teens or twenties in good health. The sequencing input was blood. V is TRBV20-1 and J is TRBJ2-1, with no clear D. The CDR3 bases are TGCAGTGCTAGAGGTGCTGCTGGCACCTACAATGAGCAGTTCTTC. It specifies CSARGAAGTYNEQFF.